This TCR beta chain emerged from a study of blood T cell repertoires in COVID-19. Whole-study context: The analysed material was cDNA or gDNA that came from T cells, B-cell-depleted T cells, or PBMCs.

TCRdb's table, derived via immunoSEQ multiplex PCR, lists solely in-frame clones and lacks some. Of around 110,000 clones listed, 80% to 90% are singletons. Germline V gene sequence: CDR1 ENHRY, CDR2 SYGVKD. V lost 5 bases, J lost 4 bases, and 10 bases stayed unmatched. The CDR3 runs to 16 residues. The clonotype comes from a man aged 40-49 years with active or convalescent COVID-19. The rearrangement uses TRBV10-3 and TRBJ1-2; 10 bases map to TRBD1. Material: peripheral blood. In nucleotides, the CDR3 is TGTGCCATCAGTAGGACAGGGGGTCGGGATTCCTATGGCTACACCTTC. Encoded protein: CAISRTGGRDSYGYTF.